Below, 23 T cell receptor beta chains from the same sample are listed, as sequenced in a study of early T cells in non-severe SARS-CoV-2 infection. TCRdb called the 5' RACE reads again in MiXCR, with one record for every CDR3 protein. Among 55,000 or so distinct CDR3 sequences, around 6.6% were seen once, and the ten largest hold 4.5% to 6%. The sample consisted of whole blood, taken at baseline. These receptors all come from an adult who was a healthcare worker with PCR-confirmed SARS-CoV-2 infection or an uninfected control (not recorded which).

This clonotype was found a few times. The CDR3 spells CASSSSYGSYNSPLHF. CDR3 coding DNA: TGTGCCAGCAGCTCAAGCTATGGGTCCTATAATTCACCCCTCCACTTT. This sequence joins TRBV7-2 and TRBJ1-6; no reliable D call. This CDR3 spans 16 amino acids. The V gene lost 4 bases and the J gene lost 1 base, with 11 bases spanning the gap. Per the germline V gene, CDR1 is SGHTA and CDR2 is FQGNSA.

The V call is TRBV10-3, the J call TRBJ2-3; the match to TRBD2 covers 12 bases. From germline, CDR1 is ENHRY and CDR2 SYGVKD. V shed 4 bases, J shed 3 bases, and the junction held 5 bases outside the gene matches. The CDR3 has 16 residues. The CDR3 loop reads CAISARLAGETDTQYF. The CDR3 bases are TGTGCCATCAGTGCAAGACTAGCGGGGGAGACAGATACGCAGTATTTT.

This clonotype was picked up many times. The CDR3 spells CASSAIGGGGPGANVLTF. CDR3 nucleotide sequence: TGTGCCAGCAGTGCGATCGGCGGGGGCGGACCTGGGGCCAACGTCCTGACTTTC. This chain uses TRBV28 with TRBJ2-6; the D gene is possibly TRBD2 (7 bases). CDR1 is MDHEN and CDR2 is SYDVKM in the germline V gene. V was cut by 5 bases and J by 2 bases, with 19 bases left in between. This CDR3 has 18 residues.

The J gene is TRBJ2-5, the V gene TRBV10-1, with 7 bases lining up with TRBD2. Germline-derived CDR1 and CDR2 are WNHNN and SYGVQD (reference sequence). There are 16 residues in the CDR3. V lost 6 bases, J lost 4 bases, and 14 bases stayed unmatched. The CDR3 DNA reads TGCGCCAGCAGCAGAGGAGGGAGCGGGGATAGAGAGACCCAGTACTTC. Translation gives CASSRGGSGDRETQYF.

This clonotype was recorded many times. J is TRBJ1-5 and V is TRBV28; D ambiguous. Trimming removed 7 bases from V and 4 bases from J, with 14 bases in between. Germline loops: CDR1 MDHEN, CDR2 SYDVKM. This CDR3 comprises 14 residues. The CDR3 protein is CASTPGGENQPQHF. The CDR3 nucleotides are TGTGCCAGCACTCCGGGCGGGGAGAATCAGCCCCAGCATTTT.

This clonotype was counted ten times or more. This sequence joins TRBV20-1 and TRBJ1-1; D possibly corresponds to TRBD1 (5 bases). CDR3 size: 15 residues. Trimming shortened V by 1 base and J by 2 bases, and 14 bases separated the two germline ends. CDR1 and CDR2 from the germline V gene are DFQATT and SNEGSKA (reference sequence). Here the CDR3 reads CSARGSTAVNTEAFF. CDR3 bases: TGCAGTGCTAGAGGTTCGACAGCTGTAAACACTGAAGCTTTCTTT.

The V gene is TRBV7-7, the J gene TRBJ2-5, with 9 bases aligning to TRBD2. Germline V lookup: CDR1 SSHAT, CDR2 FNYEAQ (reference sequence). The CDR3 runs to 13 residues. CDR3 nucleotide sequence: TGTGCTACGGCGGGAGGGCCCCAAGAGACCCAGTACTTC. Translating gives CATAGGPQETQYF.

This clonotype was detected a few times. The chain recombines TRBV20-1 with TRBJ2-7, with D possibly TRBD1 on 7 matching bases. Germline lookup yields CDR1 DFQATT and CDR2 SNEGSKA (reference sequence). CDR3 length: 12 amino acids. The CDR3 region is CSRGPGGSEQYF. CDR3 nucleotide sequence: TGCAGCCGGGGCCCAGGGGGGAGCGAGCAGTACTTC.

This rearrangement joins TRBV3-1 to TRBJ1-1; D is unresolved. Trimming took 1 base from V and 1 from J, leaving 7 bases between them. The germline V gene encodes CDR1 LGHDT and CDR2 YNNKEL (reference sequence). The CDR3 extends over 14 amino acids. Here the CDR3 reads CASSQAGGNTEAFF. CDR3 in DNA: TGTGCCAGCAGCCAAGCCGGCGGGAACACTGAAGCTTTCTTT.

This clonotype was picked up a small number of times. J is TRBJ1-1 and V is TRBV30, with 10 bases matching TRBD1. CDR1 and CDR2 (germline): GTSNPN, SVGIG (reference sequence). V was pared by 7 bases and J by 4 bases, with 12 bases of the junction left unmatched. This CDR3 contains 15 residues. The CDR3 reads CASDGQGDLGTEAFF. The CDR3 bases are TGTGCCTCCGATGGACAGGGGGATTTGGGCACTGAAGCTTTCTTT.

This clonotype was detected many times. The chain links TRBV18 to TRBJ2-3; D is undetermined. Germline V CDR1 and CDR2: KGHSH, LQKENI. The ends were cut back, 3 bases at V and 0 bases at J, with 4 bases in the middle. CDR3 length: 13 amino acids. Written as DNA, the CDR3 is TGTGCCAGCTCACCCACAAGCACAGATACGCAGTATTTT. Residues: CASSPTSTDTQYF.

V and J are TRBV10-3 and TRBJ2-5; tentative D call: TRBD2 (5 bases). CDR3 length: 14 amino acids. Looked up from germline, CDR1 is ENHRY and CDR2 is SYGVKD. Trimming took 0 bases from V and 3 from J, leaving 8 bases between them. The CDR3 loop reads CAISESGREETQYF. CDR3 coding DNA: TGTGCCATCAGTGAGTCGGGGAGAGAAGAGACCCAGTACTTC.

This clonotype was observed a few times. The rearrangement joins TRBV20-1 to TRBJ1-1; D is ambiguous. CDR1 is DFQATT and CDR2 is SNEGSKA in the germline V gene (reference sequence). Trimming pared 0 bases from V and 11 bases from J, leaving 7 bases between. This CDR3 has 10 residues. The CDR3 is CSARDRGAFF. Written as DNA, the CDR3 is TGCAGTGCTAGAGATCGCGGGGCTTTCTTT.

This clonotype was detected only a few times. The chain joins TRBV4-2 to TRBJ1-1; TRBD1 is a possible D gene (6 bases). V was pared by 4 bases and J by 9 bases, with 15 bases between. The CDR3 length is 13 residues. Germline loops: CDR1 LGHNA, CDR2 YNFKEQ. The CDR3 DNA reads TGTGCCAGCAGCCCGCCCTACAGGGTTAAAGCTTTCTTT. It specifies CASSPPYRVKAFF.

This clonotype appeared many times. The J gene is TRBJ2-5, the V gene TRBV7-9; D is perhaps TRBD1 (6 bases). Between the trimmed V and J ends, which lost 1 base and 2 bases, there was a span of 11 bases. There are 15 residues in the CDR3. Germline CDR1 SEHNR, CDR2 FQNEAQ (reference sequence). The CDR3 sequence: CASSLEQGWQETQYF. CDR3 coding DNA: TGTGCCAGCAGCTTAGAACAGGGCTGGCAAGAGACCCAGTACTTC.

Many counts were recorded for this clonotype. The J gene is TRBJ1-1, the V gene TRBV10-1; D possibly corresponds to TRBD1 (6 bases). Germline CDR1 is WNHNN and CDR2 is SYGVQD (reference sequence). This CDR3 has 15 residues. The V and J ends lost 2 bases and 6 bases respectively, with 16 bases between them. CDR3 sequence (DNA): TGCGCCAGCAGTGAGGACAGGAATGGGGGGGCTGAAGCTTTCTTT. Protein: CASSEDRNGGAEAFF.

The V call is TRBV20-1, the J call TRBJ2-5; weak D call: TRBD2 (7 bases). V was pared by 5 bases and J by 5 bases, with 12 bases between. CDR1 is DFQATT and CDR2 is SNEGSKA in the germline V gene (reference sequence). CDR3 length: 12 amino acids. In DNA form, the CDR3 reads TGCAGTGCTTCGGGGGGCCACGAGACCCAGTACTTC. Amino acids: CSASGGHETQYF.

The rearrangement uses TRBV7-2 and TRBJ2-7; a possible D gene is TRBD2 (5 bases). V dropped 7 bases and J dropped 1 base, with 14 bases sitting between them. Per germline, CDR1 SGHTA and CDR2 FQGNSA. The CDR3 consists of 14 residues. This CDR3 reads CASTTDGLSYEQYF. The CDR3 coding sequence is TGTGCCAGCACCACCGACGGACTTTCCTACGAGCAGTACTTC. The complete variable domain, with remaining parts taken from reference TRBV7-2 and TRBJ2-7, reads GAGVSQSPSNKVTEKGKDVELRCDPISGHTALYWYRQSLGQGLEFLIYFQGNSAPDKSGLPSDRFSAERTGGSVSTLTIQRTQQEDSAVYLCASTTDGLSYEQYFGPGTRLTVT.

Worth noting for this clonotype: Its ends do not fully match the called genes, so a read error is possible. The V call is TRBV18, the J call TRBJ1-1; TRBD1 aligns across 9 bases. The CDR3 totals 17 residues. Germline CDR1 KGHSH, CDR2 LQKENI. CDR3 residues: CASSPPVIYRGHGEAFF. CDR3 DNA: TGTGCCAGTTCACCACCGGTTATCTACAGGGGGCATGGGGAAGCTTTCTTT.

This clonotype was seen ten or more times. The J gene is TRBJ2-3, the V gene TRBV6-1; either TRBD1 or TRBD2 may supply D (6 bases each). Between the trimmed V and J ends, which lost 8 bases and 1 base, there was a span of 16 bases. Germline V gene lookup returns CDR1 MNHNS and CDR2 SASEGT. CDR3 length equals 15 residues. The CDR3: CASFYREEGTDTQYF. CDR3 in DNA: TGTGCCAGCTTTTACAGGGAGGAAGGCACAGATACGCAGTATTTT.

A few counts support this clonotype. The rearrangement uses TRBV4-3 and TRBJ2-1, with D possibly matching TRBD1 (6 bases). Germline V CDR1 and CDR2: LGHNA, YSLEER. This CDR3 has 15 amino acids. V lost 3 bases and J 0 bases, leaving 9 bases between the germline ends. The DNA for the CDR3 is TGCGCCAGCAGCCAGGACAGACGCTCCTACAATGAGCAGTTCTTC. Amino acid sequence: CASSQDRRSYNEQFF.

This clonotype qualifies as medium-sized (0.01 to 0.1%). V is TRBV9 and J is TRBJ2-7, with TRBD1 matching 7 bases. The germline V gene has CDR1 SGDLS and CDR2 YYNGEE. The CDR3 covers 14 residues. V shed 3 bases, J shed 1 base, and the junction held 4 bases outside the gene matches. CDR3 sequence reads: CASSAGDSSYEQYF. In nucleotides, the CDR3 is TGTGCCAGCAGCGCAGGGGACAGTTCCTACGAGCAGTACTTC.

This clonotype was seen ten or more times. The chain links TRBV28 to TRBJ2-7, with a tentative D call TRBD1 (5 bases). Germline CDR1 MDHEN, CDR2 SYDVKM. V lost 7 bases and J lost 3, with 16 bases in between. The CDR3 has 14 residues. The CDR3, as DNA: TGTGCCAGCAACCTTAGGGCAGGGATCTACGAGCAGTACTTC. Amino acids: CASNLRAGIYEQYF. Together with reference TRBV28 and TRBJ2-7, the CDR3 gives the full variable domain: DVKVTQSSRYLVKRTGEKVFLECVQDMDHENMFWYRQDPGLGLRLIYFSYDVKMKEKGDIPEGYSVSREKKERFSLILESASTNQTSMYLCASNLRAGIYEQYFGPGTRLTVT.